This T cell receptor (beta chain) stems from a study of human T cells and chemical hapten exposure. Concerning this clonotype itself: Its antigen is unidentified.

Regarding time point: patch test 1, 2 weeks after DPC sensitization. The treatment here: therapeutic diphenylcyclopropenone sensitization with weekly scalp DPC. Whole blood, unfractionated, served as the material for total RNA extraction. Individual cDNA molecules (in the library) carried attached unique molecular identifiers. As originally analysed: Samples contained a median of roughly 99,000 TCRs, with a range of about 23,224 to 700,000. TCRdb ran MiXCR on the RACE reads and lists one entry per CDR3 protein. V and J calls and clone size were set by TCRdb, not the authors. The repertoire holds 380,000 or so distinct CDR3 sequences, roughly 4.8% seen once, with 2% to 2.5% in the top ten. The CDR3 covers 13 residues. Trimming stripped 4 bases from V and 2 bases from J, with 10 bases between. Germline assignment: CDR1 DFQATT and CDR2 SNEGSKA (reference sequence). The study's findings and limits: Donors in the study had alopecia, meaning their immune response may differ from healthy people's.

This receptor was identified in a woman between 50 and 59 years old with alopecia areata. Some clones in this sample may be carry-over from other donors' samples. This material consisted of whole blood, taken in connection with sensitization to the hapten diphenylcyclopropenone (DPC). The chain has TRBV20-1 and TRBJ2-3; perhaps TRBD2 as D (6 bases). The CDR3 region is CSAMAGPTDTQYF. The CDR3 bases are TGCAGTGCTATGGCGGGGCCCACAGATACGCAGTATTTT.